This T cell receptor (beta chain) emerged from a study of T cell responses to AZD1222 COVID-19 vaccine (dated by TCRdb to the early 2020s). Some background on the complete study: AZD1222 recipients given second doses at about 4 weeks or at about 12 weeks were pooled, since spike-specific TCR depth and breadth were not found to differ between the two schedules. A total of just over 230 trial participants underwent TCR sequencing, of whom roughly 210 had received two doses of AZD1222 and about 25 had received two doses of the MenACWY control vaccine. Trial participants were enrolled by age into subgroups of 18-55, 56-69 and 70-plus years, and around 150, 28 and 57 TCR-sequenced participants, respectively, were included in these subgroups.

What this sample's time point label stands for: baseline before first vaccination. Vaccinee samples were obtained from the UK trials COV001 and COV002, which included a single-blind randomized controlled phase 2/3 trial of AZD1222 (ChAdOx1 nCoV-19) in healthy adults. For TCRbeta chain sequencing, PBMC samples were collected from trial participants at day 0 and at day 28 after the second dose. Results and caveats for the whole study, not just this receptor: Conclusions about previously exposed vaccinees were limited because only a handful of AZD1222 recipients were SARS-CoV-2 seropositive at baseline. No day 14 peak-response samples were available, so repertoires were characterized only after the peak T cell response. In the small 56-69-year group, the increase in depth fell short of significance, most likely because of low power. The vaccine-associated CD4 TCRs covered the entire spike protein, and the dominant responses fell in regions 160-218 and 743-854. Reportedly, close to half of the unique spike-specific TCRs recognized epitopes lying outside the regions that are mutated in the B.1.351 and B.1.1.7 variants. Participants were mostly white British, with more females than males. The authors suggested clonal diversity may have been underestimated. After two AZD1222 doses, both the breadth and the depth of spike-specific TCRs were significantly higher than at day 0 and than in MenACWY recipients.

Note on this clone: Its antigen remains unidentified. One base away there is no much larger clone; base qualities are not given.

The CDR3 regions of human TCRbeta chains were subjected to immunosequencing. As for the original processing: TCRs in the repertoires were compared against a reference library of SARS-CoV-2-specific TCRs that had been generated with the MIRA antigen-specificity platform. Breadth meant the fraction of unique TCRs that were SARS-CoV-2-associated, whereas depth meant the fraction of total T cells that were SARS-CoV-2-associated. Using the MIRA data, every spike-specific TCR was mapped to the spike region that the TCR reacted to and assigned to either a CD4 or a CD8 class. Log10-transformed breadth and depth values were compared by one-way ANOVA with Sidak's multiple comparisons tests. TCRdb carries this immuneACCESS record with in-frame sequences only. Its versions omit some clonotypes, under half of them owing to an unresolved V gene in the studies checked, with the rest unexplained. Clone size and V and J calls were adopted from that table, with D and trimming inferred from the DNA. The sample profile shows some 90,000 clones; about nine tenths of them were found once. The ten largest clonotypes hold over 2% of the sample.

The CDR3 measures 17 amino acids from cysteine to phenylalanine. The DNA shown is the 51-base CDR3, in frame from base 1. In the germline V gene (reference sequence), CDR1 corresponds to SGHNT and CDR2 to YYREEE. The V end gives up 3 bases and the J end 5 bases, leaving 8 bases in the junction not matched to a gene. Sequencing used peripheral blood, obtained on day 0 of AZD1222 vaccination. The V and J genes are TRBV5-4 and TRBJ2-2, and 12 junctional nucleotides match TRBD2. The TCR sequence derives from an adult in good health. This receptor carries the CDR3 CASSWLAGGPQTGELFF. The base sequence is TGTGCCAGCAGCTGGCTAGCGGGAGGGCCACAGACCGGGGAGCTGTTTTTT.